Reported below is one T cell receptor (beta chain). These data belong to a study of blood T cell repertoires in COVID-19. For the study at large: Acute-phase and convalescent COVID-19 samples originated in the United States, Italy and Spain. PBMCs, B-cell-depleted T cells, or T cells provided the cDNA or gDNA that made up the material.

In the original analysis: Amplified reference gene primers provided the basis for estimating nucleated cell counts. Sequencing used immunoSEQ multiplex PCR; TCRdb keeps in-frame clones, though not all of them. V and J calls and clone size are as listed in that table; D and trimming were resolved from the DNA. The table lists over 70,000 clones, approximately 85% of them singletons. Deletions cut 0 bases from V and 1 base from J, with 11 bases between. The CDR3 consists of 16 residues. Per the germline V gene, CDR1 is MGHRA and CDR2 is YSYEKL. The sequenced sample consisted of peripheral blood. The chain is built from TRBV4-1 and TRBJ2-3; weak D call: TRBD1 (5 bases). The receptor was isolated from a man older than 75 with acute or convalescent COVID-19. The CDR3 DNA sequence: TGCGCCAGCAGCCAAGATAGGCTCAGGGGCACAGATACGCAGTATTTT. Translated: CASSQDRLRGTDTQYF.